This T cell receptor beta chain was obtained from a study of CD8 T cells in ankylosing spondylitis. This clonotype was counted ten times or more. Its specificity is unknown. The authors made TCR beta libraries by quantitative 5'-RACE with molecular barcodes. TCRdb re-called the 5' RACE reads with MiXCR, one entry per CDR3 protein. The table includes about 69,000 distinct CDR3 sequences, approximately 5.3% detected once. Study results and caveats: Earlier work had already found some motif variants in reactive arthritis synovial fluid and blood. What seemed typical of ankylosing spondylitis blood was a TCR beta motif built from 8 or 9 highly homologous variants.

The clonotype originates from a male donor with ankylosing spondylitis or in good health (not recorded which). The sample was blood, either unsorted or a sorted T cell fraction (not recorded which).

CDR3 sequence reads: CASSPRLTGNTIYF. Written as DNA, the CDR3 is TGTGCCAGCAGCCCACGACTAACTGGAAACACCATATATTTT. This chain links TRBV9 with TRBJ1-3; D ambiguous. V lost 4 bases and J lost 2, with 10 bases in between. There are 14 residues in the CDR3. Germline-derived CDR1 and CDR2 are SGDLS and YYNGEE. The full variable domain, with the rest looked up from reference TRBV9 and TRBJ1-3, is DSGVTQTPKHLITATGQRVTLRCSPRSGDLSVYWYQQSLDQGLQFLIQYYNGEERAKGNILERFSAQQFPDLHSELNLSSLELGDSALYFCASSPRLTGNTIYFGEGSWLTVV.